A single sample is the source of the 8 T cell receptor beta chains below, sequenced in a study of blood T cell repertoires in COVID-19. Generated by immunoSEQ multiplex PCR, the TCRdb table keeps only in-frame clones and is missing some. Of about 89,000 clones in the sample, around 75% were seen once. The sequenced sample consisted of peripheral blood. The receptors were gathered from a man in his 70s with COVID-19, enrolled during active disease.

The chain recombines TRBV5-6 with TRBJ1-1; no clear D. Germline CDR1 SGHDT, CDR2 YYEEEE. Deletions cut 4 bases from V and 1 base from J, with 5 bases between. The CDR3 spans 12 residues. The CDR3 is CASSRANTEAFF. Here the CDR3 DNA reads TGTGCCAGCAGCCGCGCGAACACTGAAGCTTTCTTT.

Only one count was recorded for this clone. The sample carries other DNA sequences with the same CDR3. The rearrangement uses TRBV3-1 (or the pseudogene TRBV3-2) and TRBJ2-5; D possibly corresponds to TRBD2 (6 bases). The V end was cut by 0 bases, the J end by 5 bases, with 10 bases between. The CDR3 runs 14 residues. Germline CDR1 is LGHDT and CDR2 is YNNKEL (reference sequence). CDR3 in DNA: TGTGCCAGCAGCCAAGATTCTGGGGGGGAGACCCAGTACTTC. It encodes CASSQDSGGETQYF.

This rearrangement joins TRBV11-3 to TRBJ2-5, with 14 bases fitting TRBD2. Germline V gene lookup returns CDR1 SGHNT and CDR2 YENEEA. The CDR3 covers 16 residues. Trimming took 5 bases from V and 1 from J; bases not matched to a gene: 3. The CDR3 region is CASSAGLAGAQETQYF. The DNA for the CDR3 is TGTGCCAGCAGCGCGGGACTAGCGGGGGCCCAAGAGACCCAGTACTTC.

V usage is TRBV7-9 and J usage is TRBJ1-1; unclear D gene. V was clipped by 5 bases and J by 4 bases, with 8 bases between them. The CDR3 consists of 12 residues. Germline V gene lookup returns CDR1 SEHNR and CDR2 FQNEAQ (reference sequence). In DNA form, the CDR3 reads TGTGCCAGCAGCGTTAGAGGCACTGAAGCTTTCTTT. This encodes CASSVRGTEAFF.

This chain connects TRBV9 to TRBJ2-3; D may be TRBD2 (5 bases). CDR1 is SGDLS, CDR2 YYNGEE, per germline. The germline V and J ends were trimmed by 4 bases and 0 bases, with 12 bases remaining between them. The CDR3 runs 15 residues. CDR3 in amino acids: CASSPRGSSTDTQYF. The DNA for the CDR3 is TGTGCCAGCAGCCCTCGGGGATCTAGCACAGATACGCAGTATTTT.

The gene calls are TRBV19 and TRBJ2-3; TRBD2 matches at 8 bases. CDR1 is LNHDA and CDR2 is SQIVND in the germline V gene (reference sequence). The V segment lost 5 bases and the J segment 4 bases; nucleotides outside the gene matches: 11. This CDR3 has 16 residues. CDR3: CASSYVRLAGADTQYF. CDR3 nucleotides: TGTGCCAGTAGTTATGTGCGTCTAGCGGGTGCAGATACGCAGTATTTT.

For this clone: Compared with germline, one end of the junction differs, possibly owing to a read error. V gene TRBV10-3 combines with J gene TRBJ2-1, with D perhaps TRBD2 (6 bases). Per the germline V gene, CDR1 is ENHRY and CDR2 is SYGVKD. The CDR3 totals 16 residues. The CDR3 spells CAISEFIRDSDNEQFF. CDR3 DNA: TGTGCCATCAGTGAGTTTATCCGGGACTCCGACAATGAGCAGTTCTTC.

Regarding this clone: A read error may account for a junction end that differs from germline. The rearrangement uses TRBV28 and TRBJ2-1, with 9 bases aligning to TRBD1. This CDR3 has 11 amino acids. Germline V gives CDR1 MDHEN, CDR2 SYDVKM. The CDR3 bases are TGTGCCAGCAGCCGCCGGGACAGGGAGGTCTTC. It codes for CASSRRDREVF. The whole variable domain, remainder taken from reference TRBV28 and TRBJ2-1, is DVKVTQSSRYLVKRTGEKVFLECVQDMDHENMFWYRQDPGLGLRLIYFSYDVKMKEKGDIPEGYSVSREKKERFSLILESASTNQTSMYLCASSRRDREVFGPGTRLTVL.